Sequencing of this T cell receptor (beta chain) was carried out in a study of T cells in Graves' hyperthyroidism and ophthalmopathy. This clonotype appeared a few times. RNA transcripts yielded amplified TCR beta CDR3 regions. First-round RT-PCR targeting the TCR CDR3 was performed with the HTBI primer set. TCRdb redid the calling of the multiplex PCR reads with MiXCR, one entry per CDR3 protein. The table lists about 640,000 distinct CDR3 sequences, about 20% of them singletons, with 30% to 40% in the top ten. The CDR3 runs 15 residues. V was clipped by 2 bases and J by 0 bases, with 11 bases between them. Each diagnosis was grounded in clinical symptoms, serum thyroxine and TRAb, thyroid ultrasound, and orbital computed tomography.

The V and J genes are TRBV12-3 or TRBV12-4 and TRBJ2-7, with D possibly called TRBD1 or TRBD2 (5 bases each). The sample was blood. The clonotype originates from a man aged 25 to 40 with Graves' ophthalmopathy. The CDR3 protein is CASSLNGAGSYEQYF. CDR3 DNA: TGTGCCAGCAGTTTAAACGGGGCGGGCTCCTACGAGCAGTACTTC.